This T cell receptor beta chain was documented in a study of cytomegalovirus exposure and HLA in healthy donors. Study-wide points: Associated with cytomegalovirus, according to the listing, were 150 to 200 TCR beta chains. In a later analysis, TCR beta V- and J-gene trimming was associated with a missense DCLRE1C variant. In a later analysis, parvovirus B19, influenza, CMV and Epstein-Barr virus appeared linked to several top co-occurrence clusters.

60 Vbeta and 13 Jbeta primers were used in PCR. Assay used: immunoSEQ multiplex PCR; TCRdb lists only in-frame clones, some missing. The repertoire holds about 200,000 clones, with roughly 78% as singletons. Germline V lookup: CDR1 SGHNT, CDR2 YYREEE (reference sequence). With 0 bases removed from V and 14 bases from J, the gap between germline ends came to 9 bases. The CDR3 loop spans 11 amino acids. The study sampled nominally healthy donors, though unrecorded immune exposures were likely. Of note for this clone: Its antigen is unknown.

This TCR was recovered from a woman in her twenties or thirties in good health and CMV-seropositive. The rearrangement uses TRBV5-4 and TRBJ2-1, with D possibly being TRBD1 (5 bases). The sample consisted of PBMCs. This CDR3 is CASSLAQTEFF. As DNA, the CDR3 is TGTGCCAGCAGCTTGGCTCAGACAGAGTTCTTC.